The 16 T cell receptor beta chains below all came from one sample that was sequenced in a study of early T cells in non-severe SARS-CoV-2 infection. Via MiXCR, TCRdb re-called the 5' RACE reads, giving one row per CDR3 protein. The sample consists of tens of thousands of distinct CDR3 sequences, around 13% of them appearing once. Input material: whole blood. Receptors were obtained from an adult who was a healthcare worker with PCR-confirmed SARS-CoV-2 infection or an uninfected control (not recorded which).

This clonotype was recorded many times. The gene calls are TRBV30 and TRBJ1-5; D remains ambiguous. The germline CDR1 and CDR2 sequences are GTSNPN and SVGIG (reference sequence). The ends were cut back, 0 bases at V and 3 bases at J, with 9 bases in the middle. The CDR3 is made up of 14 amino acids. In DNA, the CDR3 is TGTGCCTGGAGTGTTGATACATACAATCAGCCCCAGCATTTT. Amino acid sequence: CAWSVDTYNQPQHF.

The chain is built from TRBV5-1 and TRBJ2-7; the D gene is possibly TRBD2 (5 bases). Germline V CDR1 and CDR2: SGHRS, YFSETQ. V was trimmed by 4 bases and J by 6 bases, leaving 14 bases between them. The CDR3 contains 13 residues. The CDR3 DNA sequence: TGCGCCAGCAGCGAAACGGGGATTGGCGAGCAGTACTTC. Translation: CASSETGIGEQYF.

This clonotype was seen many times. The chain couples TRBV29-1 to TRBJ2-2, with 9 bases lining up with TRBD1. J was trimmed by 2 bases and V by 7 bases; bases with no gene match: 5. Germline assignment: CDR1 SQVTM and CDR2 ANQGSEA. CDR3 size: 14 residues. The CDR3 DNA is TGCAGCGGCCAACAGGGGGCAAACACCGGGGAGCTGTTTTTT. This codes for CSGQQGANTGELFF.

This clonotype has a handful of counts. The chain links TRBV30 to TRBJ1-4; the D gene is possibly TRBD1 (6 bases). Trimming cost V 5 bases and J 7 bases, with 14 bases left between them. Germline V gene data show CDR1 as GTSNPN and CDR2 as SVGIG (reference sequence). This CDR3 has 13 amino acids. CDR3 nucleotides: TGTGCCTGGTCTCGGACAGCTCCTGAAAAACTGTTTTTT. Its protein is CAWSRTAPEKLFF. Variable domain in full (rest from reference TRBV30 and TRBJ1-4): SQTIHQWPATLVQPVGSPLSLECTVEGTSNPNLYWYRQAAGRGLQLLFYSVGIGQISSEVPQNLSASRPQDRQFILSSKKLLLSDSGFYLCAWSRTAPEKLFFGSGTQLSVL.

The sample holds many counts of this clonotype. The chain carries TRBV29-1 and TRBJ2-5; TRBD1 agrees at 11 bases. Per germline, CDR1 SQVTM and CDR2 ANQGSEA. V shed 5 bases and J 1 base; nucleotides not matched to a gene: 9. The CDR3 runs to 16 residues. CDR3 coding DNA: TGCAGCGTTCAGTGGACAGGGGGCCCGTTCCAAGAGACCCAGTACTTC. Translated, it gives CSVQWTGGPFQETQYF.

This clonotype has at least ten counts. The chain recombines TRBV19 with TRBJ1-6, with D tentatively TRBD1 (5 bases). V lost 4 bases to trimming and J lost 7 bases, with 11 bases between them. This CDR3 is built from 14 residues. The germline gives CDR1 LNHDA, CDR2 SQIVND (reference sequence). CDR3 sequence reads: CASSRGVLNSPLHF. CDR3 nucleotides: TGTGCCAGTAGTAGGGGCGTTTTGAATTCACCCCTCCACTTT. Based on the CDR3 plus reference TRBV19 and TRBJ1-6, the full variable domain is DGGITQSPKYLFRKEGQNVTLSCEQNLNHDAMYWYRQDPGQGLRLIYYSQIVNDFQKGDIAEGYSVSREKKESFPLTVTSAQKNPTAFYLCASSRGVLNSPLHFGNGTRLTVT.

The chain recombines TRBV20-1 with TRBJ1-4; unclear D gene. The CDR3 length is 10 residues. The germline V gene encodes CDR1 DFQATT and CDR2 SNEGSKA (reference sequence). The V and J ends lost 0 bases and 7 bases respectively, with 0 bases between them. The CDR3 loop is CSARDEKLFF. The CDR3 coding sequence is TGCAGTGCTAGAGATGAAAAACTGTTTTTT.

This clonotype has more than one count but fewer than ten. The J gene is TRBJ1-5, the V gene TRBV12-3 or TRBV12-4; 8 nucleotides align to TRBD1. This CDR3 region has 13 residues. With 5 bases clipped from V and 5 bases from J, the junction kept 2 bases outside the gene matches. CDR3 sequence: CASSGQGHQPQHF. For the CDR3, the DNA is TGTGCCAGCAGTGGACAGGGCCATCAGCCCCAGCATTTT.

This clonotype was detected many times. V and J are TRBV12-3 or TRBV12-4 and TRBJ2-7; TRBD1 matches 8 bases. V was pared by 6 bases and J by 7 bases, with 11 bases of the junction left unmatched. The length of the CDR3 is 14 residues. The CDR3 bases are TGTGCCAGCAGCCAGACAGGGGCACGTCTTGAGCAGTACTTC. It yields the protein CASSQTGARLEQYF.

This clonotype was counted between two and nine times. The chain recombines TRBV7-2 with TRBJ1-1; no firm D call. Germline assignment: CDR1 SGHTA and CDR2 FQGNSA. This CDR3 is built from 16 residues. Trimming removed 1 base from V and 1 base from J, with 13 bases in between. The CDR3 sequence is CASSLGATTTNTEAFF. The CDR3 coding sequence is TGTGCCAGCAGCTTAGGGGCTACTACGACGAACACTGAAGCTTTCTTT.

This clonotype was observed a few times. The J gene is TRBJ2-2, the V gene TRBV12-3 or TRBV12-4, with no clear D. The CDR3 is made up of 12 amino acids. Trimming removed 10 bases from V and 6 bases from J, with 12 bases in between. CDR3 sequence reads: CATRFGPGELFF. The CDR3 bases are TGTGCCACCCGATTTGGTCCCGGGGAGCTGTTTTTT.

The chain uses TRBV20-1 and TRBJ1-1, with D perhaps TRBD1 (6 bases). The CDR3 consists of 15 residues. Germline V CDR1 and CDR2: DFQATT, SNEGSKA (reference sequence). V lost 5 bases, J lost 1 base, and 17 bases lay in between. CDR3 sequence reads: CSAFYGRGRNTEAFF. CDR3 DNA sequence: TGCAGTGCTTTTTATGGCAGGGGCAGGAACACTGAAGCTTTCTTT.

Turning to this clonotype: One end of the junction is discordant with germline, which a read error may explain. The rearrangement joins TRBV7-7 to TRBJ1-2; D not resolved. This CDR3 is built from 15 residues. Per germline, CDR1 SSHAT and CDR2 FNYEAQ (reference sequence). CDR3 residues: CASSPLAVTNYGYTF. CDR3 coding DNA: TGTGCTAGCAGCCCCTTGGCGGTGACTAACTATGGCTACACCTTC.

This clonotype turned up a few times. The chain is built from TRBV9 and TRBJ2-1; D unclear. V was shortened by 4 bases and J by 1 base, with 12 bases between the two germline ends. CDR1 SGDLS and CDR2 YYNGEE come from the germline V gene. The length of the CDR3 is 15 residues. DNA for the CDR3: TGTGCCAGCAGCTCGAATTATCAATCCTACAATGAGCAGTTCTTC. Its translation is CASSSNYQSYNEQFF.

The chain carries TRBV20-1 and TRBJ1-6; D is ambiguous. CDR1 and CDR2 (germline): DFQATT, SNEGSKA (reference sequence). This CDR3 is built from 12 residues. V gave up 2 bases and J gave up 6 bases, with 5 bases separating them. This CDR3 is CSARRSNSPLHF. The CDR3 DNA reads as TGCAGTGCTAGACGAAGTAATTCACCCCTCCACTTT.

The table lists this clonotype with a few counts. The chain combines TRBV7-9 with TRBJ2-1; 8 positions match TRBD1. The germline V gene has CDR1 SEHNR and CDR2 FQNEAQ (reference sequence). V was clipped by 3 bases and J by 4 bases; unmatched bases: 5. This CDR3 contains 15 residues. The CDR3 DNA reads as TGTGCCAGCAGCTTCTGGACAGGGACTTACAATGAGCAGTTCTTC. Protein sequence: CASSFWTGTYNEQFF.